This T cell receptor (beta chain) emerged from a study of blood T cell repertoires in COVID-19 (dated by TCRdb to about 2020). In terms of the full investigation: Samples from collaborators originated in the United States, Italy and Spain and spanned both the acute and convalescent phases of COVID-19. A de-identified subject ID, COVID-19 status, age in years and sex were almost always included in the sample metadata. The material from the prospective study consisted of cDNA or gDNA derived from T cells, B-cell-depleted T cells, or PBMCs. Samples were obtained from the ongoing ImmuneRACE study (first 160 participants) and from approximately 1,200 subjects provided by 6 global collaborators. Where available, HLA class I and class II types were obtained from metadata supplied by the sample provider rather than from assay-based typing. The repertoires were made available in a free public database intended to serve as a resource for research on the immune response to SARS-CoV-2. Subjects who had been exposed to COVID-19, were actively infected with it, or had recovered from it provided the deeply sampled blood TCRbeta repertoires that made up the dataset. The full study reports these points: Clinical and demographic metadata were provided uncurated, with the amount varying by source and participant.

Participants in the prospective study were enrolled through a virtual design, were aged 18 to 89 years, and lived in approximately 25 United States geographic areas. In the prospective study, participants were assigned to cohorts based on the clinical history participants reported in a screening survey and a study questionnaire. In the prospective study, whole blood, serum and a nasopharyngeal or oropharyngeal swab were collected from each participant by mobile phlebotomists. Over an approximately 2-month period, participants in the prospective study had the option of providing additional blood draws and questionnaires. Blood samples from the prospective study were shipped frozen or at room temperature prior to DNA extraction. The immunoSEQ Assay, a bias-controlled multiplex PCR, was used to amplify TCRbeta CDR3 regions from genomic DNA. Concerning the study's data processing: Within the assay, amplification of reference gene primers was used to estimate how many nucleated cells each sample contained. To quantify the absolute abundance of each unique TCRbeta CDR3 rearrangement, sequence reads were collapsed and filtered. For each sample, productive Simpson clonality was calculated by taking the square root of Simpson's diversity index across productive rearrangements. The source is immuneACCESS, and TCRdb retained only in-frame sequences with V and J called. Part of the clones is not carried over; for the studies checked, unresolved V genes explain less than half of this, and the remainder is unexplained. V and J calls and clone size follow that table, whereas D and trimming were derived from the DNA. Here the sample has 200,000 to 250,000 clones; 85% to 90% occur a single time. Approximately 14% of the sample lies in the top ten.

In the germline V gene (reference sequence), CDR1 corresponds to SGHNT and CDR2 to YYREEE. The CDR3 goes from the cysteine to the phenylalanine over 16 residues. Only the CDR3 DNA is retained, 48 bases long and in frame from the first base. V is trimmed back by 4 bases and J by 4 bases, and the junction contains 8 bases that no gene match accounts for. In the case of this clone: The antigen it recognizes is unknown. Base qualities were left out, and no much larger clone turns up one base away.

The clonotype originates from a woman aged 45-59 years with acute COVID-19. The chain is assembled from TRBV5-4 and TRBJ1-6; the junction holds 7 bases that match TRBD1. The sequenced material came from PBMCs or T cells enriched from blood (not recorded which). The base sequence is TGTGCCAGCAGCCCCCGGGGACAGAATTATAATTCACCCCTCCACTTT. It translates to CASSPRGQNYNSPLHF.